This is a list of T cell receptor beta chains from one sample in a study of CD8 T cells in Susac syndrome. TCRdb passed the immunoSEQ multiplex PCR reads through MiXCR, listing each CDR3 protein once. The sample includes about 210,000 distinct CDR3 sequences, 94% of them seen just once. Sequencing was performed on CD4+ T cells from PBMCs. Source of these receptors: a human donor with Susac syndrome. CDR3s include the opening cysteine and the closing phenylalanine or tryptophan. Each record gives: D gene, J gene, V gene, clone size, CDR3 DNA, CDR3 protein. The D gene is left open where the match is weak. Size is stated for part of the rows, as once, few or many counts, or as a class when the clone is expanded.

d_gene: TRBD1; j_gene: TRBJ2-7; v_gene: TRBV5-1; abundance: NA; CDR3nt: TGCGCCAGCAACGACAGGGTGGGTTACGAGCAGTACTTC; CDR3aa: CASNDRVGYEQYF
d_gene: TRBD1; j_gene: TRBJ1-2; v_gene: TRBV19; abundance: NA; CDR3nt: TGTGCCAGTGGACTGGGACAGCTAGATGGCTACACCTTC; CDR3aa: CASGLGQLDGYTF
d_gene: NA; j_gene: TRBJ2-2; v_gene: TRBV9; abundance: NA; CDR3nt: TGTGCCAGCAGCCCCCACCCGGACACCGGGGAGCTGTTTTTT; CDR3aa: CASSPHPDTGELFF
d_gene: NA; j_gene: TRBJ1-2; v_gene: TRBV20-1; abundance: once; CDR3nt: TGCAGTGCCCGAGACCATTCAGGATATGGCTACACCTTC; CDR3aa: CSARDHSGYGYTF
d_gene: NA; j_gene: TRBJ2-1; v_gene: TRBV7-2; abundance: few; CDR3nt: TGTGCCAGCAGCTTCTCCTTGGAGGCACACAATGAGCAGTTCTTC; CDR3aa: CASSFSLEAHNEQFF
d_gene: NA; j_gene: TRBJ2-7; v_gene: TRBV30; abundance: few; CDR3nt: TGTGCCTGGAGTGCTTATACCTACGAGCAGTACTTC; CDR3aa: CAWSAYTYEQYF
d_gene: TRBD2; j_gene: TRBJ2-2; v_gene: TRBV12-3/TRBV12-4; abundance: NA; CDR3nt: TGTGCCAGCAGTGGGGGGGAGGGCTGGACCGGGGAGCTGTTTTTT; CDR3aa: CASSGGEGWTGELFF
d_gene: NA; j_gene: TRBJ2-7; v_gene: TRBV27; abundance: few; CDR3nt: TGTGCCAGCAGTTGGGACAAGAGCTCCTACGAGCAGTACTTC; CDR3aa: CASSWDKSSYEQYF
d_gene: NA; j_gene: TRBJ1-5; v_gene: TRBV15; abundance: once; CDR3nt: TGTGCCACCAGCAGATCTTCGCCGGGCCTTAATCAGCCCCAGCATTTT; CDR3aa: CATSRSSPGLNQPQHF
d_gene: NA; j_gene: TRBJ1-2; v_gene: TRBV6-5; abundance: NA; CDR3nt: TGTGCCAGCAGTTACCAGGGCGCTGGCTACACCTTC; CDR3aa: CASSYQGAGYTF
d_gene: TRBD1; j_gene: TRBJ1-5; v_gene: TRBV19; abundance: NA; CDR3nt: TGTGCCAGTAGCTACGACAGGGACAGCAATCAGCCCCAGCATTTT; CDR3aa: CASSYDRDSNQPQHF
d_gene: NA; j_gene: TRBJ1-1; v_gene: TRBV3-1; abundance: NA; CDR3nt: TGTGCCAGCAGCTTCGACGAATGGGCTGAAGCTTTCTTT; CDR3aa: CASSFDEWAEAFF
d_gene: TRBD1; j_gene: TRBJ2-5; v_gene: TRBV4-3; abundance: NA; CDR3nt: TGCGCCAGCAGCCAAGAACAGGGGGAGAACAGGGCAGAGACCCAGTACTTC; CDR3aa: CASSQEQGENRAETQYF
d_gene: NA; j_gene: TRBJ2-3; v_gene: TRBV20-1; abundance: NA; CDR3nt: TGCAGTGCTAGGGGGCAGGCGTTCGATACGCAGTATTTT; CDR3aa: CSARGQAFDTQYF
d_gene: NA; j_gene: TRBJ2-6; v_gene: TRBV7-2; abundance: NA; CDR3nt: TGTGCCAGCAGCCATGCTCACTCTGGGGCCAACGTCCTGACTTTC; CDR3aa: CASSHAHSGANVLTF
d_gene: NA; j_gene: TRBJ1-2; v_gene: TRBV6-6; abundance: NA; CDR3nt: TGTGCCAGCAGTGCCCGGGCCTCCGGGTATGGCTACACCTTC; CDR3aa: CASSARASGYGYTF
d_gene: NA; j_gene: TRBJ2-1; v_gene: TRBV12-3/TRBV12-4; abundance: NA; CDR3nt: TGTGCCAGCAGTCAGGCGGCGCAGAATGAGCAGTTCTTC; CDR3aa: CASSQAAQNEQFF
d_gene: NA; j_gene: TRBJ1-2; v_gene: TRBV11-1; abundance: NA; CDR3nt: TGTGCCAGCAGCTTAGGGAATCTGCATTCCTATGGCTACACCTTC; CDR3aa: CASSLGNLHSYGYTF
d_gene: NA; j_gene: TRBJ2-1; v_gene: TRBV14; abundance: NA; CDR3nt: TGTGCCAGCAGCCAAAATCCGAAGAACAATGAGCAGTTCTTC; CDR3aa: CASSQNPKNNEQFF
d_gene: NA; j_gene: TRBJ2-3; v_gene: TRBV5-1; abundance: NA; CDR3nt: TGCGCCAGCAGCTTTTCGCTTCCAGATACGCAGTATTTT; CDR3aa: CASSFSLPDTQYF
d_gene: NA; j_gene: TRBJ2-1; v_gene: TRBV20-1; abundance: NA; CDR3nt: TGCAGTGCTATCCGGGACAACAAAAATTACAATGAGCAGTTCTTC; CDR3aa: CSAIRDNKNYNEQFF
d_gene: NA; j_gene: TRBJ2-3; v_gene: TRBV20-1; abundance: NA; CDR3nt: TGCAGTGCCCCTGCGGGTAGCCCGGGCACAGATACGCAGTATTTT; CDR3aa: CSAPAGSPGTDTQYF
d_gene: NA; j_gene: TRBJ1-6; v_gene: TRBV4-2; abundance: NA; CDR3nt: TGTGCCAGCAGCCAAGTGACGGAAAATTCACCCCTCCACTTT; CDR3aa: CASSQVTENSPLHF
d_gene: NA; j_gene: TRBJ2-1; v_gene: TRBV12-3/TRBV12-4; abundance: NA; CDR3nt: TGTGCCAGCACCAAGCAGAATGGGGGCAATGAGCAGTTCTTC; CDR3aa: CASTKQNGGNEQFF
d_gene: TRBD1; j_gene: TRBJ1-2; v_gene: TRBV20-1; abundance: NA; CDR3nt: TGCAGTGCTGAATCCGGGACAGGGTCGGCTAACTATGGCTACACCTTC; CDR3aa: CSAESGTGSANYGYTF
d_gene: NA; j_gene: TRBJ1-1; v_gene: TRBV27; abundance: few; CDR3nt: TGTGCCAGCAGTTTAGGGCCGATGAACACTGAAGCTTTCTTT; CDR3aa: CASSLGPMNTEAFF
d_gene: NA; j_gene: TRBJ2-1; v_gene: TRBV19; abundance: once; CDR3nt: TGTGCCAGTAGTGGTGGCAGGGACTACAATGAGCAGTTCTTC; CDR3aa: CASSGGRDYNEQFF
d_gene: NA; j_gene: TRBJ1-1; v_gene: TRBV18; abundance: NA; CDR3nt: TGTGCCAGCTCCCCGGCACAGATGAACACTGAAGCTTTCTTT; CDR3aa: CASSPAQMNTEAFF
d_gene: NA; j_gene: TRBJ1-5; v_gene: TRBV28; abundance: NA; CDR3nt: TGTGCCAGCAGTTTCCGATTGGGGCCCCAGCATTTT; CDR3aa: CASSFRLGPQHF
d_gene: TRBD1; j_gene: TRBJ2-1; v_gene: TRBV6-5; abundance: NA; CDR3nt: TGTGCCAGCAGTTACTCAGGGGGCGAGGGCAATGAGCAGTTCTTC; CDR3aa: CASSYSGGEGNEQFF
d_gene: NA; j_gene: TRBJ2-3; v_gene: TRBV5-4; abundance: NA; CDR3nt: TGTGCCAGCACCCCTAAGGGGGGGGGCCGCGATACGCAGTATTTT; CDR3aa: CASTPKGGGRDTQYF
d_gene: TRBD1; j_gene: TRBJ2-4; v_gene: TRBV7-8; abundance: NA; CDR3nt: TGTGCCAGCAGCTCCCTCCGGCAGGGGGTCCTCCCAAACATTCAGTACTTC; CDR3aa: CASSSLRQGVLPNIQYF
d_gene: NA; j_gene: TRBJ2-6; v_gene: TRBV19; abundance: NA; CDR3nt: TGTGCCAGTAGTCAGGGGCAAGGGGCCAACGTCCTGACTTTC; CDR3aa: CASSQGQGANVLTF
d_gene: NA; j_gene: TRBJ2-7; v_gene: TRBV6-2/TRBV6-3; abundance: NA; CDR3nt: TGTGCCAGCAGCCGATCTCCCTACGAGCAGTACTTC; CDR3aa: CASSRSPYEQYF
d_gene: TRBD1; j_gene: TRBJ1-1; v_gene: TRBV12-3/TRBV12-4; abundance: NA; CDR3nt: TGTGCCAGCAGTTTAGCTCTTGGAGGACAGGGTGGCACTGAAGCTTTCTTT; CDR3aa: CASSLALGGQGGTEAFF
d_gene: NA; j_gene: TRBJ2-1; v_gene: TRBV5-1; abundance: NA; CDR3nt: TGCGCCAGCAGCAGTAAGGGGCCCTACAATGAGCAGTTCTTC; CDR3aa: CASSSKGPYNEQFF
d_gene: NA; j_gene: TRBJ2-5; v_gene: TRBV29-1; abundance: NA; CDR3nt: TGCAGCGTTGAAGACAACCGGTACCAAGAGACCCAGTACTTC; CDR3aa: CSVEDNRYQETQYF
d_gene: NA; j_gene: TRBJ1-2; v_gene: TRBV3-1; abundance: NA; CDR3nt: TGTGCCAGCAGCCCCCCTGTGGGTGGCTACACCTTC; CDR3aa: CASSPPVGGYTF
d_gene: NA; j_gene: TRBJ1-3; v_gene: TRBV15; abundance: NA; CDR3nt: TGTGCCACCAGCAGAGATTTCGGGGGTCACACCATATATTTT; CDR3aa: CATSRDFGGHTIYF
d_gene: NA; j_gene: TRBJ2-7; v_gene: TRBV4-3; abundance: NA; CDR3nt: TGCGCCAGCAGCCAAGAGGAAACCTACGAGCAGTACTTC; CDR3aa: CASSQEETYEQYF
d_gene: TRBD2; j_gene: TRBJ2-7; v_gene: TRBV9; abundance: NA; CDR3nt: TGTGCCAGCAGCCGTGGCGGGAGCTCCTACGAGCAGTACTTC; CDR3aa: CASSRGGSSYEQYF
d_gene: NA; j_gene: TRBJ1-2; v_gene: TRBV6-5; abundance: NA; CDR3nt: TGTGCCAGCAGCCCTACGACAGGTTCGACCTATGGCTACACCTTC; CDR3aa: CASSPTTGSTYGYTF
d_gene: NA; j_gene: TRBJ2-5; v_gene: TRBV4-1; abundance: NA; CDR3nt: TGCGCCAGCAGCCAAGATCCGGAGGAGGAGACCCAGTACTTC; CDR3aa: CASSQDPEEETQYF
d_gene: NA; j_gene: TRBJ1-6; v_gene: TRBV12-3/TRBV12-4; abundance: NA; CDR3nt: TGTGCCAGCAGTGTTGGGCGGGGTCGGGGTTCACCCCTCCACTTT; CDR3aa: CASSVGRGRGSPLHF